The 21 T cell receptor beta chains below all came from one sample that was sequenced in a study of blood T cells in healthy people across ages. Alongside a J-beta primer mix, a sample-barcoded 5' primer served in a second PCR lasting about 6 to 11 cycles. MiXCR was run by TCRdb on the 5' RACE reads, yielding one entry per CDR3 protein. Of 600,000 or so distinct CDR3 sequences in the sample, more than 45% were seen once. Source material: blood. These receptor sequences come from a man older than 75 in good health.

This clonotype was picked up a small number of times. The chain couples TRBV2 to TRBJ2-7; TRBD2 might be the D (5 bases). Germline-derived CDR1 and CDR2 are SNHLY and FYNNEI. The CDR3 extends over 17 amino acids. V was pared by 6 bases and J by 0 bases, with 21 bases between. The CDR3 DNA reads as TGTGCCAGCAGGCGGGTGGCAGTAGTAACCGTCTCCTACGAGCAGTACTTC. It specifies CASRRVAVVTVSYEQYF. Based on the CDR3 plus reference TRBV2 and TRBJ2-7, the full variable domain is EPEVTQTPSHQVTQMGQEVILRCVPISNHLYFYWYRQILGQKVEFLVSFYNNEISEKSEIFDDQFSVERPDGSNFTLKIRSTKLEDSAMYFCASRRVAVVTVSYEQYFGPGTRLTVT.

This clonotype was recorded a few times. The V call is TRBV5-1, the J call TRBJ1-4, with D possibly TRBD1 on 5 matching bases. Germline loops: CDR1 SGHRS, CDR2 YFSETQ. The V end was cut by 0 bases, the J end by 0 bases, with 9 bases between. The CDR3 sequence is 16 residues long. As DNA, the CDR3 is TGCGCCAGCAGCTTGGCCTCAGGGACAACTAATGAAAAACTGTTTTTT. Its translation is CASSLASGTTNEKLFF.

This clonotype was counted between two and nine times. The J gene is TRBJ2-3, the V gene TRBV7-2; 9 bases agree with TRBD2. Looked up from germline, CDR1 is SGHTA and CDR2 is FQGNSA. CDR3 length equals 17 residues. With V trimmed by 1 base and J by 1 base, 6 bases remained unmatched. CDR3 coding DNA: TGTGCCAGCAGCTTAGGGGGCGGCGGGAGGGGCACAGATACGCAGTATTTT. Amino acid sequence: CASSLGGGGRGTDTQYF.

This clonotype was seen only a few times. The chain joins TRBV6-6 to TRBJ1-4, with 7 positions matching TRBD1. The germline V gene encodes CDR1 MNHNY and CDR2 SVGAGI (reference sequence). The CDR3 spans 15 residues. V trimming: 2 bases; J trimming: 4 bases; junction bases outside the gene matches: 4. Here the CDR3 DNA reads TGTGCCAGCAGTTACGGAGACAGGGATAATGAAAAACTGTTTTTT. It is translated as CASSYGDRDNEKLFF.

This clonotype was seen repeatedly, ten times or more. The rearrangement uses TRBV20-1 and TRBJ1-2; the D gene is possibly TRBD1 (6 bases). Germline assignment: CDR1 DFQATT and CDR2 SNEGSKA (reference sequence). This CDR3 has 11 amino acids. The V end lost 6 bases, the J end lost 7 bases, and 12 bases lay between the germline ends. The DNA of the CDR3 is TGCAGTGCAAGGGACACGGGTGGCTACACCTTC. As protein: CSARDTGGYTF.

The rearrangement joins TRBV4-2 to TRBJ1-1, with D possibly matching TRBD1 (6 bases). V was shortened by 2 bases and J by 6 bases, with 10 bases between the two germline ends. Germline values: CDR1 LGHNA, CDR2 YNFKEQ. The CDR3 is made up of 13 amino acids. This CDR3 is CASSQRGAAEAFF. For the CDR3, the DNA is TGTGCCAGCAGCCAACGGGGGGCCGCTGAAGCTTTCTTT.

This rearrangement joins TRBV18 to TRBJ2-6; TRBD2 agrees at 11 bases. The germline CDR1 and CDR2 sequences are KGHSH and LQKENI. Unmatched junction bases numbered 1, after V lost 3 bases and J lost 0 bases. The length of the CDR3 is 17 residues. The CDR3: CASSPGLAASGANVLTF. CDR3 DNA: TGTGCCAGCTCACCGGGACTAGCGGCCTCTGGGGCCAACGTCCTGACTTTC.

The rearrangement links TRBV5-6 to TRBJ2-1, with 9 bases that match TRBD1. The CDR3 sequence is 17 residues long. The V gene's germline CDR1 is SGHDT and CDR2 YYEEEE. Trimming removed 4 bases from V and 9 bases from J; junction bases left unmatched: 17. The CDR3 here is CASSPALGQGSIGEQFF. The CDR3, as DNA: TGTGCCAGCAGCCCAGCCCTGGGACAGGGAAGTATCGGTGAGCAGTTCTTC.

This clonotype was counted a few times. The V call is TRBV6-6, the J call TRBJ2-2; tentative D call: TRBD2 (6 bases). Looked up from germline, CDR1 is MNHNY and CDR2 is SVGAGI (reference sequence). The CDR3 sequence is 15 residues long. Deletions cut 5 bases from V and 1 base from J, with 11 bases between. The CDR3 nucleotides read TGTGCCAGCAGTCGAGCGGGTTTGAACACCGGGGAGCTGTTTTTT. The encoded protein is CASSRAGLNTGELFF.

The V gene is TRBV5-1, the J gene TRBJ2-3; D unclear. Germline CDR1 and CDR2: SGHRS and YFSETQ. The CDR3 has 13 amino acids. With 4 bases removed from V and 6 bases from J, the gap between germline ends came to 12 bases. CDR3 bases: TGCGCCAGCAGCGCCGAACGGTGGGATACGCAGTATTTT. Protein sequence: CASSAERWDTQYF.

This clonotype was counted a few times. This chain connects TRBV3-1 to TRBJ2-4; TRBD2 aligns across 7 bases. The closer fit of TRBJ2-7 to the DNA end suggests the J call may be wrong. The CDR3 has 16 amino acids. Looked up from germline, CDR1 is LGHDT and CDR2 is YNNKEL (reference sequence). The CDR3 DNA is TGTGCCAGCAGCCAAGATCTTAAGGCGGGAGCCTACGAGCAGTACTTC. It specifies CASSQDLKAGAYEQYF.

As regards this clonotype: A junction boundary mismatches the germline segment, possibly from a read error. This sequence joins TRBV9 and TRBJ2-1; 11 nucleotides match TRBD2. This CDR3 comprises 15 residues. The V gene's germline CDR1 is SGDLS and CDR2 YYNGEE. As DNA, the CDR3 is TGTGCCCGCAGCGTGCTAGCGGGAGGAGGTTCTGTGCAGTTCTTC. Protein sequence: CARSVLAGGGSVQFF.

This sequence joins TRBV5-4 and TRBJ2-5; unclear D gene. From germline, CDR1 is SGHNT and CDR2 YYREEE (reference sequence). V was trimmed by 2 bases and J by 2 bases, leaving 13 bases between them. The CDR3 has 15 residues. As DNA, the CDR3 is TGTGCCAGCAGCTTTTTCCCGGAGTGGCAAGAGACCCAGTACTTC. Protein product: CASSFFPEWQETQYF.

The chain has TRBV5-5 and TRBJ2-1, with 9 bases that match TRBD2. J lost 2 bases, V lost 2 bases, and 2 bases had no gene match. Germline V gene data show CDR1 as SGHKS and CDR2 as YYEKEE (reference sequence). The CDR3 is 15 residues long. CDR3: CASSFSGSPYNEQFF. DNA for the CDR3: TGTGCCAGCAGCTTTAGCGGGAGTCCCTACAATGAGCAGTTCTTC.

This clonotype turned up a few times. The V call is TRBV19, the J call TRBJ2-7; 12 bases fit TRBD2. V shed 4 bases and J 0 bases; nucleotides not matched to a gene: 1. The germline CDR1 and CDR2 sequences are LNHDA and SQIVND (reference sequence). CDR3 length: 15 amino acids. This CDR3 is CASSTSGRASYEQYF. CDR3 nucleotides: TGTGCCAGTAGTACTAGCGGGAGGGCCTCCTACGAGCAGTACTTC.

This clonotype was seen repeatedly, ten times or more. V is TRBV6-5 and J is TRBJ2-7; D uncertain. The V end lost 1 base, the J end lost 5 bases, and 6 bases lay between the germline ends. CDR3 size: 12 residues. Germline assignment: CDR1 MNHEY and CDR2 SVGAGI. The CDR3 protein is CASSYYLDEQYF. The CDR3 DNA reads TGTGCCAGCAGTTACTATCTGGACGAGCAGTACTTC.

The chain combines TRBV7-9 with TRBJ1-1; 9 bases are a match to TRBD1. This CDR3 contains 12 residues. From germline, CDR1 is SEHNR and CDR2 FQNEAQ (reference sequence). The junction had 3 bases not matched to a gene; V was cut back by 5 bases and J by 8 bases. DNA of the CDR3: TGTGCCAGCAGCCGAACAGGGGGCGAAGCTTTCTTT. Encoded protein: CASSRTGGEAFF.

This clonotype was observed a few times. The chain employs TRBV20-1 and TRBJ2-1; the D is unclear. The CDR3 consists of 15 residues. The V gene's germline CDR1 is DFQATT and CDR2 SNEGSKA (reference sequence). V gave up 5 bases and J gave up 0 bases, with 14 bases separating them. CDR3 DNA: TGCAGTGCTCCAAAGCCCGGAAGCTCCTACAATGAGCAGTTCTTC. Protein: CSAPKPGSSYNEQFF.

The V call is TRBV29-1, the J call TRBJ2-3, with 8 bases lining up with TRBD2. V shed 4 bases and J 4 bases; nucleotides not matched to a gene: 10. The CDR3 runs to 15 residues. Germline CDR1 SQVTM, CDR2 ANQGSEA. The CDR3 reads CSVVGTRVGPDTQYF. CDR3 nucleotides: TGCAGCGTTGTAGGGACTAGAGTTGGGCCAGATACGCAGTATTTT.

J is TRBJ1-3 and V is TRBV2, with 8 positions matching TRBD1. The V and J ends lost 5 bases and 10 bases, in that order; junction bases with no gene match: 1. Germline lookup yields CDR1 SNHLY and CDR2 FYNNEI. The CDR3 consists of 11 residues. The CDR3 here is CASSRQGTIYF. The CDR3 region has the DNA TGTGCCAGCAGTCGACAGGGGACCATATATTTT.

The genes are TRBV6-2 or TRBV6-3 and TRBJ1-5; TRBD1 is a possible D gene (5 bases). Between the trimmed V and J ends, which lost 2 bases and 7 bases, there was a span of 12 bases. The CDR3 extends over 14 amino acids. CDR1 MNHEY and CDR2 SVGEGT come from the germline V gene. CDR3 in DNA: TGTGCCAGCAGTTACGCGTGGGGGGAGCAGCCCCAGCATTTT. Protein: CASSYAWGEQPQHF.